The 6 T cell receptor beta chains in this list originate from one sample, sequenced in a study of shared clonotypes between healthy human individuals. The method was immunoSEQ multiplex PCR; TCRdb's version includes in-frame clones alone and lacks a portion of them. The sample records nearly 2 million clones, approximately 94% being singletons. CD45RO-negative CD8 cells positively selected for CCR7 made up the naive population, which excluded terminally differentiated effector memory CD45RA+ cells. The sequencing sample was made of naive CD8+ T cells sorted from blood. Every receptor here comes from a man aged 18 to 29 in good health.

This clone was detected only once. The chain couples TRBV7-9 to TRBJ1-1; D not certain. V was trimmed by 2 bases and J by 0 bases, leaving 10 bases between them. The CDR3 loop spans 15 amino acids. CDR1 is SEHNR and CDR2 is FQNEAQ in the germline V gene (reference sequence). The CDR3 is CASSLYLGLNTEAFF. The CDR3 bases are TGTGCCAGCAGCTTATATCTGGGCTTGAACACTGAAGCTTTCTTT.

CDR3 nucleotides: TGTGCCAGCAGCGTAGGAGGGGGGGACGGAGCGTACGAGCAGTACTTC. This codes for CASSVGGGDGAYEQYF. The chain combines TRBV9 with TRBJ2-7, with D tentatively TRBD2 (7 bases). The V end lost 0 bases, the J end lost 4 bases, and 17 bases lay between the germline ends. Per germline, CDR1 SGDLS and CDR2 YYNGEE. CDR3 length: 16 amino acids.

The chain links TRBV13 to TRBJ2-3, with TRBD2 identical over 15 bases. J was trimmed by 2 bases and V by 5 bases; bases with no gene match: 8. Germline V gene sequence: CDR1 PRHDT, CDR2 FYEKMQ (reference sequence). The CDR3 spans 18 residues. CDR3 region: CASSGLAGGLRYTDTQYF. CDR3 sequence (DNA): TGTGCCAGCAGCGGACTAGCGGGGGGGCTTCGTTACACAGATACGCAGTATTTT.

In the case of this clone: Other DNA sequences from this sample encode an identical CDR3 as well. J is TRBJ2-7 and V is TRBV27; D tentatively fits TRBD1 or TRBD2 (5 bases each). V was cut by 7 bases and J by 6 bases, with 13 bases left in between. CDR1 and CDR2 from the germline V gene are MNHEY and SMNVEV (reference sequence). The CDR3 runs to 12 residues. The CDR3 nucleotides are TGTGCCAGCACCGCCGGTGGGGGCGAGCAGTACTTC. Translating it yields CASTAGGGEQYF.

Concerning this clone: Other DNA sequences in this specimen translate into the identical CDR3. This chain connects TRBV27 to TRBJ2-7; TRBD1 is a possible D gene (6 bases). The CDR3 loop spans 12 amino acids. The germline V gene has CDR1 MNHEY and CDR2 SMNVEV (reference sequence). Trimming left V 5 bases short and J 2 bases short, with 7 bases between. CDR3 residues: CASSGTPYEQYF. As DNA, the CDR3 is TGTGCCAGCAGTGGGACACCCTACGAGCAGTACTTC.

This chain joins TRBV6-5 and TRBJ1-5; D perhaps matches TRBD1 (5 bases). The V gene lost 2 bases and the J gene lost 6 bases, with 11 bases spanning the gap. Germline V gives CDR1 MNHEY, CDR2 SVGAGI. CDR3 length: 14 residues. The CDR3 protein is CASSYMGEGQPQHF. The CDR3 nucleotides read TGTGCCAGCAGTTACATGGGGGAGGGTCAGCCCCAGCATTTT.